What follows are 23 T cell receptor beta chains derived from one specimen sequenced in a study of T cells in Graves' hyperthyroidism and ophthalmopathy. Amplified TCR beta CDR3 regions derived from RNA transcripts. First-round RT-PCR targeting the TCR CDR3 was performed with the HTBI primer set. TCRdb analysed the multiplex PCR reads with MiXCR anew, one entry per CDR3 protein. The data contain about 380,000 distinct CDR3 sequences, approximately 17% of them seen just once; the ten biggest clones take up 40%. Sample: blood. These receptors originate from a man younger than 30 with Graves' ophthalmopathy.

This clonotype occurred many times. This chain uses TRBV4-1 with TRBJ1-1; the D gene is possibly TRBD1 (6 bases). In germline, CDR1 is MGHRA, CDR2 YSYEKL. This CDR3 contains 15 residues. V dropped 4 bases and J dropped 3 bases, with 15 bases sitting between them. Here the CDR3 DNA reads TGCGCCAGCAGCCTCACTGGGGGCGCGGACACTGAAGCTTTCTTT. It specifies CASSLTGGADTEAFF.

The rearrangement uses TRBV7-3 and TRBJ2-2, with D unresolved. The CDR3 length is 15 residues. Deletions cut 2 bases from V and 0 bases from J, with 7 bases between. In germline, CDR1 is SGHTA, CDR2 FQGTGA. The CDR3 protein is CASSLSGPNTGELFF. CDR3 coding DNA: TGTGCCAGCAGCTTATCTGGACCGAACACCGGGGAGCTGTTTTTT.

This clonotype occurred many times. The chain carries TRBV28 and TRBJ2-7, with D maybe TRBD1 (6 bases). From germline, CDR1 is MDHEN and CDR2 SYDVKM. V was trimmed by 5 bases and J by 3 bases, leaving 14 bases between them. This CDR3 is built from 14 residues. The CDR3, as DNA: TGTGCCAGCAGTCAACAGGGTATCAACTACGAGCAGTACTTC. Amino acid sequence: CASSQQGINYEQYF.

The genes are TRBV5-1 and TRBJ1-4; TRBD1 aligns across 11 bases. The V gene's germline CDR1 is SGHRS and CDR2 YFSETQ. V shed 2 bases and J 7 bases; nucleotides not matched to a gene: 4. The CDR3 is 15 amino acids. As DNA, the CDR3 is TGCGCCAGCAGCTTAATGGGACAGGGGGGTGAAAAACTGTTTTTT. It encodes CASSLMGQGGEKLFF.

Ten or more counts support this clonotype. The chain recombines TRBV12-3 or TRBV12-4 with TRBJ1-1; tentative D call: TRBD1 (5 bases). This CDR3 is built from 13 residues. V lost 1 base to trimming and J lost 7 bases, with 10 bases between them. CDR3 coding DNA: TGTGCCAGCAGTTTAGACGTGGGGGGTGAAGCTTTCTTT. Translated, it gives CASSLDVGGEAFF.

This clonotype showed up many times. The chain carries TRBV5-1 and TRBJ2-5; D not resolved. The CDR3 runs to 13 residues. Germline V gene lookup returns CDR1 SGHRS and CDR2 YFSETQ. The V end was cut by 0 bases, the J end by 4 bases, with 7 bases between. CDR3 DNA: TGCGCCAGCAGCTTGGCCGTGGGAGAGACCCAGTACTTC. Its protein is CASSLAVGETQYF.

This clonotype appeared many times. This sequence joins TRBV12-3 or TRBV12-4 and TRBJ1-4; 7 bases agree with TRBD1. Unmatched junction bases numbered 5, after V lost 5 bases and J lost 2 bases. This CDR3 comprises 15 residues. CDR3: CASSLNRGTNEKLFF. CDR3 in DNA: TGTGCCAGCAGTCTCAACAGGGGCACTAATGAAAAACTGTTTTTT.

DNA of the CDR3: TGCGCCAGCAGCTTTCATGGGACTCAAGAGACCCAGTACTTC. It codes for CASSFHGTQETQYF. The rearrangement joins TRBV5-1 to TRBJ2-5; D perhaps matches TRBD2 (6 bases). The CDR3 covers 14 residues. V gave up 2 bases and J gave up 2 bases, with 10 bases separating them. Germline loops: CDR1 SGHRS, CDR2 YFSETQ.

The sample holds a few counts of this clonotype. This chain connects TRBV7-6 to TRBJ2-5; either TRBD1 or TRBD2 may fit D (5 bases each). V was shortened by 6 bases and J by 4 bases, with 21 bases between the two germline ends. This CDR3 region has 16 residues. Germline V lookup: CDR1 SGHVS, CDR2 FNYEAQ. The CDR3 sequence is CASRLPGQVGRETQYF. DNA of the CDR3: TGTGCCAGCAGGCTTCCGGGGCAGGTTGGCCGAGAGACCCAGTACTTC.

This clonotype has ten or more counts. The chain employs TRBV5-1 and TRBJ2-7; 8 bases map to TRBD1. J was trimmed by 2 bases and V by 3 bases; bases with no gene match: 10. The CDR3 sequence is 16 residues long. The germline gives CDR1 SGHRS, CDR2 YFSETQ. This CDR3 is CASSSFGQGATYEQYF. The CDR3 nucleotides read TGCGCCAGCAGCTCCTTTGGGCAGGGGGCCACCTACGAGCAGTACTTC.

This chain connects TRBV12-3 or TRBV12-4 to TRBJ1-2; no firm D call. V was shortened by 4 bases and J by 7 bases, with 7 bases between the two germline ends. The CDR3 is made up of 11 amino acids. The CDR3 region has the DNA TGTGCCAGCAGTTCCTCCCGTGGCTACACCTTC. Amino acids: CASSSSRGYTF.

This clonotype was counted ten times or more. This CDR3 is CSASAPVSYEQYF. The CDR3 DNA sequence: TGCAGTGCTAGCGCACCAGTCTCCTACGAGCAGTACTTC. The rearrangement joins TRBV20-1 to TRBJ2-7; D is unresolved. Looked up from germline, CDR1 is DFQATT and CDR2 is SNEGSKA (reference sequence). The CDR3 loop spans 13 amino acids. V lost 3 bases and J 0 bases, leaving 9 bases between the germline ends.

In its sample, this clonotype was seen many times. The chain combines TRBV6-1 with TRBJ2-1, with TRBD2 matching over 10 bases. The V segment lost 3 bases and the J segment 1 base; nucleotides outside the gene matches: 6. Per the germline V gene, CDR1 is MNHNS and CDR2 is SASEGT. The CDR3 has 17 amino acids. The CDR3 DNA sequence: TGTGCCAGCAGTGAGGACCTTAGCGGGGGGTCCTACAATGAGCAGTTCTTC. The encoded protein is CASSEDLSGGSYNEQFF.

In its sample, this clonotype was seen a few times. This chain uses TRBV10-3 with TRBJ1-4; D is unclear. The germline V and J ends were trimmed by 3 bases and 0 bases, with 17 bases remaining between them. CDR3 length: 18 amino acids. Germline V gene sequence: CDR1 ENHRY, CDR2 SYGVKD. Written as DNA, the CDR3 is TGTGCCATCAGTGAAAGTCGAACGGAGTTTGCAACTAATGAAAAACTGTTTTTT. It specifies CAISESRTEFATNEKLFF.

This clonotype has at least ten counts. The genes are TRBV11-2 and TRBJ2-1; 9 positions match TRBD2. The V gene's germline CDR1 is SGHAT and CDR2 FQNNGV. Trimming removed 6 bases from V and 1 base from J; junction bases left unmatched: 7. This CDR3 is built from 16 residues. DNA of the CDR3: TGTGCCAGCAGATCTCTGCGGGGGGGGTCCTACAATGAGCAGTTCTTC. Translated, it gives CASRSLRGGSYNEQFF.

This clonotype was counted many times. The rearrangement links TRBV12-3 or TRBV12-4 to TRBJ1-1; TRBD1 might be the D (5 bases). V was cut by 3 bases and J by 0 bases, with 8 bases left in between. CDR3 length equals 14 residues. CDR3 DNA: TGTGCCAGCAGTTTTCAGGGCATGAACACTGAAGCTTTCTTT. Translating gives CASSFQGMNTEAFF.

This clonotype was observed at least ten times. The J gene is TRBJ1-3, the V gene TRBV7-6; D is unresolved. With 1 base removed from V and 6 bases from J, the gap between germline ends came to 13 bases. CDR1 is SGHVS and CDR2 is FNYEAQ in the germline V gene. The CDR3 loop spans 15 amino acids. CDR3 amino acids: CASSLGAPPENTIYF. CDR3 bases: TGTGCCAGCAGCTTAGGGGCGCCTCCGGAAAACACCATATATTTT.

This sequence joins TRBV4-1 and TRBJ2-7, with D possibly being TRBD2 (6 bases). This CDR3 spans 16 amino acids. With 6 bases removed from V and 7 bases from J, the gap between germline ends came to 25 bases. Germline CDR1 and CDR2: MGHRA and YSYEKL. CDR3 protein: CASRPRYGTGDVEQYF. In DNA, the CDR3 is TGCGCCAGCAGACCCCGGTACGGGACTGGGGATGTGGAGCAGTACTTC.

This clonotype was recorded at least ten times. This chain joins TRBV28 and TRBJ1-1; a weak D match, TRBD1 (5 bases). The length of the CDR3 is 13 residues. Germline values: CDR1 MDHEN, CDR2 SYDVKM. The V end lost 4 bases, the J end lost 4 bases, and 10 bases lay between the germline ends. Here the CDR3 DNA reads TGTGCCAGCAGTTCGACAGTGGGCACTGAAGCTTTCTTT. This translates into CASSSTVGTEAFF.

This clonotype was seen a handful of times. The chain uses TRBV9 and TRBJ1-3, with D unresolved. The V gene's germline CDR1 is SGDLS and CDR2 YYNGEE. V was trimmed by 3 bases and J by 0 bases, leaving 16 bases between them. This CDR3 comprises 17 residues. CDR3 region: CASSGPTTPRSGNTIYF. CDR3 sequence (DNA): TGTGCCAGCAGCGGACCCACGACACCGCGCTCTGGAAACACCATATATTTT.

This clonotype is a singleton in its sample. The rearrangement links TRBV28 to TRBJ2-2; TRBD1 or TRBD2 may be the D gene (5 bases each). Deletions cut 5 bases from V and 7 bases from J, with 17 bases between. The CDR3 sequence is 15 residues long. Germline V gene data show CDR1 as MDHEN and CDR2 as SYDVKM. In DNA, the CDR3 is TGTGCCAGCAGTCCCCCTTTGGGGGACGGCGGGGAGCTGTTTTTT. Translated, it gives CASSPPLGDGGELFF.

As regards this clonotype: This clone may be a read error of a much larger clone one base away. The rearrangement joins TRBV13 to TRBJ2-2, with a tentative D call TRBD1 (5 bases). Germline lookup yields CDR1 PRHDT and CDR2 FYEKMQ (reference sequence). Trimming cost V 6 bases and J 5 bases, with 7 bases left between them. The CDR3 has 12 amino acids. The CDR3 protein is CASRSGTGELFF. DNA of the CDR3: TGTGCCAGCAGGTCAGGGACCGGGGAGCTGTTTTTT.

The chain employs TRBV24-1 and TRBJ2-5; D gene uncertain. The CDR3 totals 16 residues. Trimming stripped 5 bases from V and 5 bases from J, with 20 bases between. Germline assignment: CDR1 KGHDR and CDR2 SFDVKD. The DNA of the CDR3 is TGTGCCACCAGTGTAGGGCAGAACCCAAGTGCGGAGACCCAGTACTTC. This gives the protein CATSVGQNPSAETQYF.